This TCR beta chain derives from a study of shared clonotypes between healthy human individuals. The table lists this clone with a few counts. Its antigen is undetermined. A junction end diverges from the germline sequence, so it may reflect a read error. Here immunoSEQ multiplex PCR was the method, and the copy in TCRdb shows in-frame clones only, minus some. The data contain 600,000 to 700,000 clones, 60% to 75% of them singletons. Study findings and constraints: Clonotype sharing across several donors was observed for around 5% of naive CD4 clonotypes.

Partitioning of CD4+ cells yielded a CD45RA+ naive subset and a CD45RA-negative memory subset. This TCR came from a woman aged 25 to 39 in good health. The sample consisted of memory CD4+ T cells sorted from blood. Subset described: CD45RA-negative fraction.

The CDR3 nucleotides are TGTGCCAGCAGCCAAGCGGGCGGAGGGGGCCTGGTCTTC. Protein sequence: CASSQAGGGGLVF. The V call is TRBV14, the J call TRBJ2-1; tentatively, D is TRBD1 (7 bases). This CDR3 contains 13 residues. Germline CDR1 reads SGHDN; CDR2 reads FVKESK.